This T cell receptor beta chain was captured in a study of cytomegalovirus exposure and HLA in healthy donors. General study points: A missense DCLRE1C variant was associated with V- and J-gene trimming of TCR beta chains in a later analysis, and an independent cohort replicated the association. Overall, approximately 150 TCR beta chains were annotated as cytomegalovirus-associated. Most observed TCR sequences were rare, whereas some public TCRs were detected in many donors.

In the PCR, 60 Vbeta and 13 Jbeta primers were used. Sequencing used immunoSEQ multiplex PCR; TCRdb keeps in-frame clones, though not all of them. The sample has roughly 80,000 clones; about four fifths are singletons. With regard to this clone: Its antigen remains unknown.

The CDR3 length is 15 residues. Germline CDR1 and CDR2: SGHTA and FQGTGA. The V and J ends lost 5 bases and 2 bases respectively, with 16 bases between them. Sequencing was performed on PBMCs. This clonotype originated in a young woman in good health and CMV-seronegative. The chain employs TRBV7-3 and TRBJ2-7, with a tentative D call TRBD2 (6 bases). The CDR3 reads CASSPGASDTYEQYF. In nucleotides, the CDR3 is TGTGCCAGCAGCCCCGGGGCTAGCGATACCTACGAGCAGTACTTC.